Only a few counts were recorded for the clone carrying this TCR beta chain. Its antigen remains unidentified. These data originate in a study of T-cell memory formation after mild COVID-19. Overall study context: TCR clustering was largely donor specific. General observations from the study: The study detected some responding clones in pre-infection memory, suggesting cross-reactive memory joined. CD4+ clones that contracted lay mainly in CM and EM; CD8+ ones lay in EMRA.

5'RACE, which relied on constant-segment primers, yielded TCR alpha and TCR beta cDNA libraries carrying sample barcodes and UMIs. One entry per CDR3 protein results from TCRdb running MiXCR on the 5' RACE reads. The sample holds 120,000 to 150,000 distinct CDR3 sequences, about 5.5% seen once. Trimming shortened V by 2 bases and J by 5 bases, and 10 bases separated the two germline ends. This CDR3 has 15 residues. The germline V gene encodes CDR1 LNHNV and CDR2 YYDKDF (reference sequence). V usage is TRBV15 and J usage is TRBJ1-6, with D perhaps matching TRBD1 (6 bases). This receptor was taken from an adult woman who had mild COVID-19 (a few samples of this study predate the infection). Cell type and time point are not known. Sequencing input: PBMCs or a T cell subset sorted from them (not recorded which). The CDR3, as DNA: TGTGCCACCAGCAGATATCCAGGGGATAATTCACCCCTCCACTTT. The encoded protein is CATSRYPGDNSPLHF.